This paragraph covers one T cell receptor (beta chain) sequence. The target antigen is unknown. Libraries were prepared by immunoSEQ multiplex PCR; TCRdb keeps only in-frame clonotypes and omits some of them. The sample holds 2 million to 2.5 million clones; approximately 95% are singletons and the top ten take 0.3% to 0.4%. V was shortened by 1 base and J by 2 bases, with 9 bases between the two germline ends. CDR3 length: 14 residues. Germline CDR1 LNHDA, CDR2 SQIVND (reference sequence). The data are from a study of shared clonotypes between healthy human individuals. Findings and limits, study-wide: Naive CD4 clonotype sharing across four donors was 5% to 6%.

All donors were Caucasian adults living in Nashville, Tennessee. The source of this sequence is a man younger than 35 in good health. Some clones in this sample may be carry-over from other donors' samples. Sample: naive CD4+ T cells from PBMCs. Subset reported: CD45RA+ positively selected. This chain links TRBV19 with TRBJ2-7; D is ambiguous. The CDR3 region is CASSIGRHPYEQYF. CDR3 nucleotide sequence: TGTGCCAGTAGTATAGGTCGCCACCCCTACGAGCAGTACTTC.